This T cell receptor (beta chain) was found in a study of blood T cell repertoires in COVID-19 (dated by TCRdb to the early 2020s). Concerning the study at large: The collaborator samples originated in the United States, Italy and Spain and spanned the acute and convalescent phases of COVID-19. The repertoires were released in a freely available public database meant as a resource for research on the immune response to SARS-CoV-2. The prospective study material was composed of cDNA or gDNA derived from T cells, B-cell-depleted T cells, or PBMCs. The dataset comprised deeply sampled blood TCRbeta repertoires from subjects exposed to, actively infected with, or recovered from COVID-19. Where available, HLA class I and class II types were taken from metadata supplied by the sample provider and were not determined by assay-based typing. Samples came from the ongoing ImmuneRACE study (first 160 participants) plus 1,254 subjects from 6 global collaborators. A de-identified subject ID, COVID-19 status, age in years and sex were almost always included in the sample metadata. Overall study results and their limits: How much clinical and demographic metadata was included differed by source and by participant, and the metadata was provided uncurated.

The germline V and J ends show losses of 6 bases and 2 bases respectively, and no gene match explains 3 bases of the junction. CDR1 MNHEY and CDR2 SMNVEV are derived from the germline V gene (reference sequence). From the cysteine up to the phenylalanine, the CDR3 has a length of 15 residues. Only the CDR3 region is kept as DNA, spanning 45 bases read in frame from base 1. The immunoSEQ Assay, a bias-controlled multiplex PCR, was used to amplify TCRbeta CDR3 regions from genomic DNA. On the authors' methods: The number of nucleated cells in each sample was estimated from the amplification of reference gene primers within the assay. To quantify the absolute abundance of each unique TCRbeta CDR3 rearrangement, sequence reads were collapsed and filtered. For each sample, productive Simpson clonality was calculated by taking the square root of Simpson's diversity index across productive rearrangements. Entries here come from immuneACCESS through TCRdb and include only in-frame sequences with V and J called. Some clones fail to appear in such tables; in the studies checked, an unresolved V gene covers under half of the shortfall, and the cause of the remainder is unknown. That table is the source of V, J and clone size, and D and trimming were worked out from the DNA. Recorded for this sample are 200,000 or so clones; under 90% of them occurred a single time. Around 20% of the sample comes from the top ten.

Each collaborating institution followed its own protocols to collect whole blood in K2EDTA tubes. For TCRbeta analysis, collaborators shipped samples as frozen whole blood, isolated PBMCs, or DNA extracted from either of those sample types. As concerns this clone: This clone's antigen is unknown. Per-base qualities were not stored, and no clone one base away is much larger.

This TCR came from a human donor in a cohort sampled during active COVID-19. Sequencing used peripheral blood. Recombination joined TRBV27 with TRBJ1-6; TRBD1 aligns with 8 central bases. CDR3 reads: CASSNRGTYNSPLHF. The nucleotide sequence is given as TGTGCCAGCAGCAACAGGGGGACCTATAATTCACCCCTCCACTTT.